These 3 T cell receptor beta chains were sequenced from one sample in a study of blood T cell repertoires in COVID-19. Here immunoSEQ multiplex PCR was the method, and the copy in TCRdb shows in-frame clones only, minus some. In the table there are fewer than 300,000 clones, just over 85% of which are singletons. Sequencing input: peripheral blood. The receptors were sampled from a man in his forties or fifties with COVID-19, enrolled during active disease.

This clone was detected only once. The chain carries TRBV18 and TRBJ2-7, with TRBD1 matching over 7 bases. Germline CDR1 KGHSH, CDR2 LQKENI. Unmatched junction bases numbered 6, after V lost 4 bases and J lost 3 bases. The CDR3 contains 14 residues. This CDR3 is CASSLTGALYEQYF. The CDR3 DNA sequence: TGTGCCAGCTCACTCACAGGGGCCCTCTACGAGCAGTACTTC.

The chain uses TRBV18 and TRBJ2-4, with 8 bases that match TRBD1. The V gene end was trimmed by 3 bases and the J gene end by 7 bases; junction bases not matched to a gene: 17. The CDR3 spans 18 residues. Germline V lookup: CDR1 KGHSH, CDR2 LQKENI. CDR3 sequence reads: CASSPGQGVRTTHNIQYF. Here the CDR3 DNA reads TGTGCCAGCTCACCCGGACAGGGAGTGAGGACTACACATAACATTCAGTACTTC.

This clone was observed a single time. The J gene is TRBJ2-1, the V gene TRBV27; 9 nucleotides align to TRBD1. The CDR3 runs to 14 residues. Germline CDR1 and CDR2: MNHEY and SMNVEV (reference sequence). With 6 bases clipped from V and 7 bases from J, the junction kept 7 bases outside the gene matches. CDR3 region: CASSTRDRANEQFF. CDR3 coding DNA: TGTGCCAGCAGCACCCGGGACAGGGCGAATGAGCAGTTCTTC.